This entry lists 8 T cell receptor beta chains sequenced from one sample in a study of OX40 agonist ivuxolimab in advanced cancers. This table comes from immunoSEQ multiplex PCR, and its TCRdb copy is limited to in-frame clones, with some not included. The table shows 65,000 to 75,000 clones, with approximately 87% occurring only once. The sequencing used CD4+ or CD8+ T cells sorted from blood, collected in a trial of the OX40 agonist ivuxolimab. Receptor source: an adult with an advanced solid tumor such as melanoma, head and neck, liver or kidney cancer.

This chain joins TRBV10-3 and TRBJ2-7; D may be TRBD2 (5 bases). Trimming shortened V by 4 bases and J by 2 bases, and 9 bases separated the two germline ends. CDR3 size: 13 residues. CDR1 is ENHRY and CDR2 is SYGVKD in the germline V gene. The CDR3 nucleotides are TGTGCCATCAGTGGTGGACTTCCCTACGAGCAGTACTTC. Encoded protein: CAISGGLPYEQYF.

The rearrangement joins TRBV14 to TRBJ2-3; TRBD1 agrees at 9 bases. The CDR3 contains 15 residues. V was pared by 4 bases and J by 4 bases, with 6 bases of the junction left unmatched. Per germline, CDR1 SGHDN and CDR2 FVKESK. The CDR3, as DNA: TGTGCCAGCAGCCCGTACAGGGGGCAGGCAGATACGCAGTATTTT. This codes for CASSPYRGQADTQYF. Complete variable domain (other parts from reference TRBV14 and TRBJ2-3): EAGVTQFPSHSVIEKGQTVTLRCDPISGHDNLYWYRRVMGKEIKFLLHFVKESKQDESGMPNNRFLAERTGGTYSTLKVQPAELEDSGVYFCASSPYRGQADTQYFGPGTRLTVL.

This CDR3 is CASSFLTSGRAPYEQYF. The CDR3 DNA reads TGTGCCAGCAGTTTCTTGACTAGCGGGAGAGCGCCCTACGAGCAGTACTTC. The V call is TRBV27, the J call TRBJ2-7; 12 bases are a match to TRBD2. The CDR3 is 17 residues long. The V and J ends lost 3 bases and 2 bases, in that order; junction bases with no gene match: 8. Germline values: CDR1 MNHEY, CDR2 SMNVEV (reference sequence).

The chain links TRBV7-2 to TRBJ2-5; 10 nucleotides match TRBD2. Germline loops: CDR1 SGHTA, CDR2 FQGNSA. V gave up 5 bases and J gave up 5 bases; unmatched junction bases: 5. The CDR3 spans 14 residues. CDR3 protein: CASSKGLARETQYF. The CDR3, as DNA: TGTGCCAGCAGCAAGGGACTAGCGAGGGAGACCCAGTACTTC.

In this sample, this clone turned up a few times. This sequence joins TRBV7-2 and TRBJ2-3; 8 nucleotides match TRBD1. The CDR3 is 15 residues long. V was clipped by 2 bases and J by 3 bases; unmatched bases: 4. From germline, CDR1 is SGHTA and CDR2 FQGNSA. The CDR3 protein is CASSLNRGKTDTQYF. The CDR3 coding sequence is TGTGCCAGCAGCTTAAACAGGGGGAAGACAGATACGCAGTATTTT.

CDR3 amino acids: CASSRPGQGGNQPQHF. As DNA, the CDR3 is TGTGCCAGCAGTCGACCGGGACAGGGAGGCAATCAGCCCCAGCATTTT. The chain joins TRBV28 to TRBJ1-5, with 9 positions matching TRBD1. Germline V CDR1 and CDR2: MDHEN, SYDVKM. The CDR3 contains 16 residues. Losses at the gene ends were 5 bases for V and 2 bases for J; bases not matched to a gene: 7.

This sequence joins TRBV7-9 and TRBJ2-1, with 9 bases fitting TRBD2. The CDR3 runs 16 residues. Unmatched junction bases numbered 8, after V lost 5 bases and J lost 3 bases. In germline, CDR1 is SEHNR, CDR2 FQNEAQ (reference sequence). The CDR3 coding sequence is TGTGCCAGCAGCCCCCCCCGCGGGGGGGACTACAATGAGCAGTTCTTC. The encoded protein is CASSPPRGGDYNEQFF.

The chain couples TRBV5-6 to TRBJ2-1; D might be TRBD1 (5 bases). The CDR3 totals 14 residues. V was clipped by 6 bases and J by 4 bases, with 14 bases between them. The germline CDR1 and CDR2 sequences are SGHDT and YYEEEE. The CDR3 here is CASNLLQAYNEQFF. The CDR3 DNA sequence: TGTGCCAGCAACCTCCTACAGGCATACAATGAGCAGTTCTTC. Supplemented by reference TRBV5-6 and TRBJ2-1, the full variable domain reads DAGVTQSPTHLIKTRGQQVTLRCSPKSGHDTVSWYQQALGQGPQFIFQYYEEEERQRGNFPDRFSGHQFPNYSSELNVNALLLGDSALYLCASNLLQAYNEQFFGPGTRLTVL.